The entry below describes one T cell receptor beta chain. Antigen: not known. The template was total RNA from unfractionated whole blood. The sample is drawn from a study of human T cells and chemical hapten exposure. Overall study results and limits: There was no change with DPC sensitization in TCRs above 1 in 1000 frequency.

V was clipped by 5 bases and J by 6 bases, with 11 bases between them. The CDR3 contains 13 residues. Germline V gives CDR1 SGHAT, CDR2 FQNNGV. TCRdb used MiXCR to reprocess the 5' RACE reads, holding one entry per CDR3 protein. The sample includes about 140,000 distinct CDR3 sequences, about 4% of them seen just once. V usage is TRBV11-2 and J usage is TRBJ2-1; D unresolved. The sequence derives from a female donor in good health. CDR3 coding DNA: TGTGCCAGCAGCCCCCGAAGGGCCAATGAGCAGTTCTTC. It is translated as CASSPRRANEQFF. Together with reference TRBV11-2 and TRBJ2-1, the CDR3 gives the full variable domain: EAGVAQSPRYKIIEKRQSVAFWCNPISGHATLYWYQQILGQGPKLLIQFQNNGVVDDSQLPKDRFSAERLKGVDSTLKIQPAKLEDSAVYLCASSPRRANEQFFGPGTRLTVL.